What follows is one T cell receptor (beta chain) and its context. The target antigen is unknown. The V and J ends lost 0 bases and 4 bases respectively, with 15 bases between them. This CDR3 contains 16 residues. Germline-derived CDR1 and CDR2 are LGHNA and YSLEER. This entry is derived from a study of T cells after yellow fever vaccination. General study points: Relatively few clonotypes were ones that appeared in both CD4 and CD8 compartments.

TCRdb reprocessed the 5' RACE reads via MiXCR and lists one record per CDR3 protein. The profile covers 400,000 to 650,000 distinct CDR3 sequences, with about a fifth appearing a single time and about a sixth taken by the ten largest. The chain uses TRBV4-3 and TRBJ1-1; TRBD1 might be the D (5 bases). The material was PBMCs, obtained approximately 22 days after the first yellow fever vaccination. This TCR was sampled from a man between 18 and 35 years old who received the YFV17D yellow fever vaccine. Here the CDR3 reads CASSQDRGRSGTEAFF. The CDR3 DNA is TGCGCCAGCAGCCAAGATCGGGGGAGGAGCGGCACTGAAGCTTTCTTT.